This is a list of T cell receptor beta chains from one sample in a study of CXCR3-negative and CXCR3-positive naive CD8 T cells. For each CDR3 protein, TCRdb gives one entry from its re-call of the 5' RACE reads, without DNA. Reported are 46,000 or so distinct CDR3 sequences; the ten largest clones contain 1.6%. What was sequenced was naive CXCR3- CD8+ T cells from blood. The receptors derive from a human donor in good health. Some clones in this sample may be carry-over from other donors' samples. CDR3s include the opening cysteine and the closing phenylalanine or tryptophan. Each record gives: clone size, J gene, V gene, CDR3 protein. The listing skips clone size in some rows; elsewhere it reads once, few, many or a size class.

.	TRBJ1-4	TRBV4-1	CASSLSGLTNEKLFF
.	TRBJ2-1	TRBV20-1	CSALNRGNEQFF
.	TRBJ2-5	TRBV5-1	CASSVRYQETQYF
.	TRBJ2-2	TRBV29-1	CSVEEPHRGRVTGELFF
.	TRBJ2-7	TRBV27	CASSLASSSYEQYF
.	TRBJ2-7	TRBV29-1	CSVRVSYEQYF
.	TRBJ2-7	TRBV5-1	CASSLRLVEDEQYF
.	TRBJ2-7	TRBV6-5	CASSLGTGVHREQYF
.	TRBJ2-7	TRBV10-3	CAINPRGGNYEQYF
.	TRBJ1-6	TRBV4-3	CASSQDRGPLPLHF
.	TRBJ2-7	TRBV29-1	CSVEDQKGVFGEQYF
.	TRBJ2-7	TRBV28	CASSYQGRYEQYF
medium-sized	TRBJ2-1	TRBV7-9	CASGSTSGGYNEQFF
.	TRBJ2-1	TRBV28	CASSFDWTSGRDGPRNEQFF
.	TRBJ1-2	TRBV4-3	CASSQDPVGGYGYTF
.	TRBJ2-7	TRBV6-5	CASSYSGWGSSEQYF
.	TRBJ1-1	TRBV20-1	CSARLFLGEGLHTEAFF
.	TRBJ2-7	TRBV6-2/TRBV6-3	CASSQSYEQYF
.	TRBJ2-1	TRBV15	CATRHGGGAVFF
.	TRBJ1-1	TRBV10-3	CATLWGTEAFF
.	TRBJ2-7	TRBV12-3/TRBV12-4	CASSPPIYEQYF
medium-sized	TRBJ1-5	TRBV4-1	CASSQEELRERQPQHF
.	TRBJ2-3	TRBV28	CASRTGLGSTDTQYF
.	TRBJ1-5	TRBV4-2	CASSQVLGQGANQPQHF
.	TRBJ2-1	TRBV7-3	CASSLMSGGPPNEQFF
.	TRBJ1-2	TRBV5-1	CASSFTENYGYTF
.	TRBJ2-1	TRBV7-8	CASSLIPADPNEQFF
.	TRBJ2-3	TRBV20-1	CSAYPTGGFSTDTQYF
.	TRBJ2-6	TRBV24-1	CATSDPGGSGANVLTF
.	TRBJ2-2	TRBV29-1	CSVVRDTGELFF
.	TRBJ1-1	TRBV12-5	CASGATGEMNTEAFF
.	TRBJ2-7	TRBV14	CASSPRDRLYEQYF
.	TRBJ2-3	TRBV5-1	CASTGSVSGDTQYF
.	TRBJ2-7	TRBV12-3/TRBV12-4	CASSFKGYEQYF